This paragraph reports one T cell receptor beta chain. Trimming cost V 4 bases and J 2 bases, with 11 bases left between them. Germline V CDR1 and CDR2: MGHRA, YSYEKL. This CDR3 has 14 amino acids. Tregs were sorted as CD4+CD25+CD127-/low cells. TCRdb independently ran MiXCR on the 5' RACE reads; one entry per CDR3 protein. The table has fewer than 50,000 distinct CDR3 sequences, about a fifth seen once. This sequence was found in a female donor with breast cancer. The chain uses TRBV4-1 and TRBJ1-1; tentative D call: TRBD1 (5 bases). Material for sequencing was Tregs sorted from a lymph node. In DNA form, the CDR3 reads TGCGCCAGCAGCCTATCGGGGGTCAACACTGAAGCTTTCTTT. Residues: CASSLSGVNTEAFF.